The 10 T cell receptor beta chains below were found in one sample sequenced in a study of blood T cell repertoires in COVID-19. The assay was immunoSEQ multiplex PCR, and TCRdb's table has in-frame clones only and misses some. Seen here are about 200,000 clones, roughly 79% observed once, and the top ten hold 8% to 9.5%. The sequencing input was PBMCs or T cells enriched from blood (not recorded which). The source of these receptors is a woman aged 50 to 60 with acute COVID-19.

A few counts support this clone. This rearrangement joins TRBV6-6 to TRBJ1-5, with 8 bases lining up with TRBD1. CDR1 and CDR2 from the germline V gene are MNHNY and SVGAGI (reference sequence). This CDR3 has 13 amino acids. Trimming cost V 7 bases and J 8 bases; bases outside gene matches: 7. In DNA form, the CDR3 reads TGTGCCAGCACCTGGACAGGGCAAAAGCCCCAGCATTTT. It codes for CASTWTGQKPQHF.

This chain links TRBV6-5 with TRBJ2-7; D is ambiguous. CDR1 and CDR2 (germline): MNHEY, SVGAGI. The CDR3 runs 13 residues. Trimming shortened V by 9 bases and J by 2 bases, and 14 bases separated the two germline ends. The CDR3 sequence: CASLAAVTYEQYF. In nucleotides, the CDR3 is TGTGCCAGTCTGGCGGCTGTTACCTACGAGCAGTACTTC.

V is TRBV11-3 and J is TRBJ1-1, with a tentative D call TRBD1 (6 bases). The germline V and J ends were trimmed by 7 bases and 0 bases, with 12 bases remaining between them. CDR3 length: 14 residues. In germline, CDR1 is SGHNT, CDR2 YENEEA. The chain's CDR3 is CASNQGKMNTEAFF. CDR3 nucleotides: TGTGCCAGCAACCAGGGGAAAATGAACACTGAAGCTTTCTTT.

This chain connects TRBV2 to TRBJ2-2; TRBD1 might be the D (6 bases). CDR3 length: 14 amino acids. Germline CDR1 reads SNHLY; CDR2 reads FYNNEI. V lost 6 bases and J 2 bases, leaving 10 bases between the germline ends. CDR3 region: CASRAGDNTGELFF. The CDR3 DNA reads as TGTGCCAGCAGGGCAGGGGACAACACCGGGGAGCTGTTTTTT.

V usage is TRBV4-3 and J usage is TRBJ2-3; 10 nucleotides align to TRBD2. The J segment lost 0 bases and the V segment lost 0 bases, leaving 3 bases of the junction unmatched. Germline V gene lookup returns CDR1 LGHNA and CDR2 YSLEER. The CDR3 loop spans 17 amino acids. The CDR3 sequence is CASSQDGLAESTDTQYF. CDR3 bases: TGCGCCAGCAGCCAAGACGGACTAGCGGAGAGCACAGATACGCAGTATTTT.

The rearrangement joins TRBV11-3 to TRBJ2-3, with D possibly matching TRBD1 (5 bases). This CDR3 spans 14 amino acids. The V gene's germline CDR1 is SGHNT and CDR2 YENEEA. Trimming pared 0 bases from V and 3 bases from J, leaving 7 bases between. CDR3 bases: TGTGCCAGCAGCTTAGACAGGGATACAGATACGCAGTATTTT. It specifies CASSLDRDTDTQYF.

V is TRBV4-3 and J is TRBJ2-1; a possible D gene is TRBD2 (6 bases). The V gene lost 3 bases and the J gene lost 6 bases, with 15 bases spanning the gap. Germline V lookup: CDR1 LGHNA, CDR2 YSLEER. The CDR3 loop spans 15 amino acids. CDR3 loop: CASSQARERGNEQFF. CDR3 coding DNA: TGCGCCAGCAGCCAGGCGCGGGAAAGGGGCAATGAGCAGTTCTTC.

The CDR3 nucleotides are TGTGCCAGCAGTTTTCGTTGGAGCGGGATTGCCGGGGAGCTGTTTTTT. Its translation: CASSFRWSGIAGELFF. The chain is built from TRBV27 and TRBJ2-2; 7 nucleotides match TRBD2. V lost 3 bases and J lost 6; bases outside the gene matches: 10. The CDR3 is 16 residues long. Germline loops: CDR1 MNHEY, CDR2 SMNVEV (reference sequence).

Only a few counts were recorded for this clone. This chain links TRBV7-9 with TRBJ1-1; 11 nucleotides line up with TRBD1. The CDR3 extends over 15 amino acids. CDR1 and CDR2 from the germline V gene are SEHNR and FQNEAQ (reference sequence). V was clipped by 1 base and J by 4 bases; unmatched bases: 2. The chain's CDR3 is CASSLGGTGGTEAFF. In nucleotides, the CDR3 is TGTGCCAGCAGCTTAGGTGGGACAGGGGGCACTGAAGCTTTCTTT.

This clone was seen a handful of times. The chain combines TRBV29-1 with TRBJ1-1; D gene uncertain. Trimming removed 1 base at V and 1 base at J, with 7 bases between. The CDR3 spans 13 residues. Germline assignment: CDR1 SQVTM and CDR2 ANQGSEA. The CDR3 reads CSVEGSQNTEAFF. The CDR3 nucleotides are TGCAGCGTTGAAGGCTCACAGAACACTGAAGCTTTCTTT.